Each of the 31 T cell receptor beta chains below was sequenced from the same sample in a study of blood T cell repertoires in COVID-19. Produced via immunoSEQ multiplex PCR; TCRdb's table is partial and in-frame only. The repertoire holds a few hundred thousand clones, with 75% to 90% as singletons. The sample comprised PBMCs or T cells enriched from blood (not recorded which). The receptors originated from a woman in her thirties who had been exposed to COVID-19.

This clone was seen a few times. The V call is TRBV19, the J call TRBJ1-5, with TRBD1 matching over 8 bases. V was pared by 6 bases and J by 5 bases, with 9 bases of the junction left unmatched. The CDR3 loop spans 15 amino acids. Looked up from germline, CDR1 is LNHDA and CDR2 is SQIVND (reference sequence). CDR3 residues: CASSRTGFGDQPQHF. In nucleotides, the CDR3 is TGTGCCAGTAGCCGGACAGGGTTTGGGGATCAGCCCCAGCATTTT.

The CDR3 nucleotides are TGTGCCAGCAGCCATTCCAGGGGGCCCGGGGAGCTGTTTTTT. Encoded protein: CASSHSRGPGELFF. V and J are TRBV3-1 (or the pseudogene TRBV3-2) and TRBJ2-2; TRBD1 agrees at 8 bases. Germline trimming cut 3 bases from V and 6 bases from J; bases unmatched to any gene: 3. Germline assignment: CDR1 LGHDT and CDR2 YNNKEL (reference sequence). CDR3 length: 14 amino acids.

This chain uses TRBV9 with TRBJ2-7, with 11 bases matching TRBD2. This CDR3 spans 15 amino acids. The V segment lost 4 bases and the J segment 0 bases; nucleotides outside the gene matches: 3. In germline, CDR1 is SGDLS, CDR2 YYNGEE. CDR3 nucleotide sequence: TGTGCCAGCAGCCTTACTAGCGGGAGCTCCTACGAGCAGTACTTC. It is translated as CASSLTSGSSYEQYF.

The rearrangement uses TRBV3-1 (or the pseudogene TRBV3-2) and TRBJ2-7, with D perhaps TRBD2 (6 bases). V dropped 2 bases and J dropped 5 bases, with 7 bases sitting between them. The CDR3 has 12 residues. Germline values: CDR1 LGHDT, CDR2 YNNKEL (reference sequence). CDR3 in amino acids: CASSQRGNEQYF. The CDR3 DNA sequence: TGTGCCAGCAGCCAACGGGGGAACGAGCAGTACTTC.

The chain carries TRBV19 and TRBJ1-4; D is undetermined. The germline CDR1 and CDR2 sequences are LNHDA and SQIVND (reference sequence). The V end was cut by 6 bases, the J end by 1 base, with 12 bases between. This CDR3 has 15 residues. The CDR3 sequence: CASRGVGGTNEKLFF. The CDR3 coding sequence is TGTGCCAGTAGGGGAGTCGGCGGAACTAATGAAAAACTGTTTTTT.

The V and J genes are TRBV4-2 and TRBJ2-2; the D is unclear. Germline V gene data show CDR1 as LGHNA and CDR2 as YNFKEQ. V was pared by 8 bases and J by 0 bases, with 13 bases between. The length of the CDR3 is 15 residues. The chain's CDR3 is CASSFGRPNTGELFF. CDR3 DNA sequence: TGTGCCAGCTCCTTTGGCCGCCCGAACACCGGGGAGCTGTTTTTT.

This chain joins TRBV3-1 (or the pseudogene TRBV3-2) and TRBJ2-3, with 9 bases lining up with TRBD2. The CDR3 has 15 amino acids. Germline assignment: CDR1 LGHDT and CDR2 YNNKEL (reference sequence). Trimming took 2 bases from V and 6 from J; bases not matched to a gene: 6. CDR3 sequence (DNA): TGTGCCAGCAGCCAACGACTAGCGGACAAGGATACGCAGTATTTT. It translates to CASSQRLADKDTQYF.

The chain couples TRBV2 to TRBJ2-7, with D possibly TRBD1 on 6 matching bases. The V gene lost 10 bases and the J gene lost 2 bases, with 18 bases spanning the gap. Germline V lookup: CDR1 SNHLY, CDR2 FYNNEI. The CDR3 covers 14 residues. CDR3 in DNA: TGTGCCATCTCGCAGGGGTCCCCCCCCTACGAGCAGTACTTC. Translation: CAISQGSPPYEQYF.

This clone was seen once. The chain carries TRBV30 and TRBJ2-3, with D unresolved. CDR3 length equals 13 residues. Trimming pared 3 bases from V and 4 bases from J, leaving 11 bases between. Germline CDR1 is GTSNPN and CDR2 is SVGIG (reference sequence). Here the CDR3 DNA reads TGTGCCTGGAGGGTCCTAGAGGCAGATACGCAGTATTTT. It encodes CAWRVLEADTQYF. Combining the CDR3 with reference TRBV30 and TRBJ2-3 gives the whole variable domain SQTIHQWPATLVQPVGSPLSLECTVEGTSNPNLYWYRQAAGRGLQLLFYSVGIGQISSEVPQNLSASRPQDRQFILSSKKLLLSDSGFYLCAWRVLEADTQYFGPGTRLTVL.

The CDR3 DNA sequence: TGTGCCAGCATGCAGGGGAATAATGGCTACACCTTC. Protein sequence: CASMQGNNGYTF. This sequence joins TRBV25-1 and TRBJ1-2; D may be TRBD1 (6 bases). The CDR3 has 12 amino acids. V lost 7 bases and J lost 6, with 12 bases in between. The germline V gene has CDR1 MGHDK and CDR2 SYGVNS.

The chain links TRBV10-3 to TRBJ2-7, with TRBD2 identical over 9 bases. CDR1 and CDR2 from the germline V gene are ENHRY and SYGVKD. J lost 6 bases, V lost 5 bases, and 11 bases had no gene match. The length of the CDR3 is 15 residues. In DNA form, the CDR3 reads TGTGCCATCAGTAAAATAGCGGGGGAATCCGGCGAGCAGTACTTC. Protein: CAISKIAGESGEQYF.

The chain has TRBV11-2 and TRBJ2-3; D may be TRBD1 (5 bases). This CDR3 is built from 15 residues. Germline loops: CDR1 SGHAT, CDR2 FQNNGV. Trimming left V 0 bases short and J 0 bases short, with 7 bases between. CDR3 residues: CASSLEPGSTDTQYF. In nucleotides, the CDR3 is TGTGCCAGCAGCTTAGAGCCAGGGAGCACAGATACGCAGTATTTT.

V is TRBV18 and J is TRBJ2-6; weak D call: TRBD1 (6 bases). The CDR3 is made up of 16 amino acids. CDR1 is KGHSH, CDR2 LQKENI, per germline. The V end was cut by 1 base, the J end by 2 bases, with 9 bases between. The CDR3 bases are TGTGCCAGCTCACCACTCTGGGGGCCTGGGGCCAACGTCCTGACTTTC. Translation gives CASSPLWGPGANVLTF.

The chain couples TRBV11-3 to TRBJ2-3; a possible D gene is TRBD2 (6 bases). The ends were cut back, 4 bases at V and 2 bases at J, with 13 bases in the middle. This CDR3 is built from 15 residues. Germline CDR1 reads SGHNT; CDR2 reads YENEEA. The CDR3 DNA reads as TGTGCCAGCAGCTGGGGGGACGGCTACACAGATACGCAGTATTTT. It codes for CASSWGDGYTDTQYF.

This sequence joins TRBV30 and TRBJ2-1, with 11 bases identical to TRBD2. J lost 9 bases, V lost 1 base, and 8 bases had no gene match. This CDR3 has 15 residues. CDR1 and CDR2 from the germline V gene are GTSNPN and SVGIG (reference sequence). CDR3 DNA: TGTGCCTGGAGTGGGCTAGCGGGGGGTCATGGTGAGCAGTTCTTC. It encodes CAWSGLAGGHGEQFF.

Only a few counts were recorded for this clone. The chain uses TRBV10-3 and TRBJ1-5; 8 positions agree with TRBD1. The length of the CDR3 is 13 residues. Looked up from germline, CDR1 is ENHRY and CDR2 is SYGVKD. V trimming: 6 bases; J trimming: 6 bases; junction bases outside the gene matches: 4. In nucleotides, the CDR3 is TGTGCCATCAGGGACAGGGACAGTCAGCCCCAGCATTTT. It specifies CAIRDRDSQPQHF.

The V and J genes are TRBV4-2 and TRBJ1-3; D is uncertain. The CDR3 spans 15 residues. V lost 1 base and J 0 bases, leaving 7 bases between the germline ends. The germline gives CDR1 LGHNA, CDR2 YNFKEQ. This chain's CDR3 is CASSQGDTSGNTIYF. CDR3 sequence (DNA): TGTGCCAGCAGCCAAGGAGACACCTCTGGAAACACCATATATTTT.

The J gene is TRBJ1-5, the V gene TRBV6-5; D remains ambiguous. This CDR3 is built from 12 residues. V was pared by 6 bases and J by 5 bases, with 8 bases between. Germline assignment: CDR1 MNHEY and CDR2 SVGAGI. The CDR3 reads CASSAPDQPQHF. DNA for the CDR3: TGTGCCAGCAGCGCGCCCGATCAGCCCCAGCATTTT.

The genes are TRBV5-1 and TRBJ2-1; 8 bases match TRBD1. Germline-derived CDR1 and CDR2 are SGHRS and YFSETQ. The CDR3 runs 15 residues. V trimming: 3 bases; J trimming: 6 bases; junction bases outside the gene matches: 8. The CDR3 here is CASSSGQGGGNEQFF. The CDR3 DNA sequence: TGCGCCAGCAGCTCCGGACAGGGTGGGGGCAATGAGCAGTTCTTC.

V usage is TRBV24-1 and J usage is TRBJ2-5; TRBD1 agrees at 10 bases. The length of the CDR3 is 14 residues. CDR1 is KGHDR and CDR2 is SFDVKD in the germline V gene. V shed 2 bases, J shed 4 bases, and the junction held 0 bases outside the gene matches. This chain's CDR3 is CATSDWDRGETQYF. CDR3 bases: TGTGCCACCAGTGATTGGGACAGGGGAGAGACCCAGTACTTC.

The chain links TRBV5-1 to TRBJ1-6, with a weak D call TRBD1 (6 bases). V was trimmed by 0 bases and J by 0 bases, leaving 7 bases between them. The germline CDR1 and CDR2 sequences are SGHRS and YFSETQ. The CDR3 extends over 16 amino acids. The CDR3 nucleotides are TGCGCCAGCAGCTTGGACAGGGACTCCTATAATTCACCCCTCCACTTT. It translates to CASSLDRDSYNSPLHF.

This clone was counted a few times. V usage is TRBV28 and J usage is TRBJ1-1, with D unresolved. Per the germline V gene, CDR1 is MDHEN and CDR2 is SYDVKM. V was pared by 8 bases and J by 9 bases, with 10 bases between. The CDR3 is made up of 10 amino acids. Written as DNA, the CDR3 is TGTGCCAGCGCCGGGAAAAAAGCTTTCTTT. Amino acids: CASAGKKAFF.

As DNA, the CDR3 is TGTGCCAGCAATCGGGCTTTGATAGCGGGGATTCAAGAGACCCAGTACTTC. The encoded protein is CASNRALIAGIQETQYF. The chain combines TRBV2 with TRBJ2-5; TRBD2 matches at 8 bases. CDR3 size: 17 residues. The germline V gene encodes CDR1 SNHLY and CDR2 FYNNEI. Trimming at V came to 7 bases and at J to 2 bases, leaving 15 bases not matched to a gene.

This clone was counted a single time. The rearrangement uses TRBV30 and TRBJ2-3; TRBD1 agrees at 8 bases. The CDR3 consists of 15 residues. Germline V gene sequence: CDR1 GTSNPN, CDR2 SVGIG (reference sequence). The V segment lost 4 bases and the J segment 4 bases; nucleotides outside the gene matches: 10. CDR3 amino acids: CAWKVAGGRPDTQYF. CDR3 bases: TGTGCCTGGAAGGTGGCAGGGGGCAGACCAGATACGCAGTATTTT.

The chain couples TRBV25-1 to TRBJ2-7; TRBD1 agrees at 7 bases. V lost 0 bases to trimming and J lost 12 bases; unmatched junction nucleotides: 8. Germline V gene data show CDR1 as MGHDK and CDR2 as SYGVNS. CDR3 length equals 13 residues. The CDR3 loop is CASSEYVGQGVYF. CDR3 nucleotide sequence: TGTGCCAGCAGTGAATATGTGGGCCAGGGGGTGTACTTC.

V gene TRBV7-9 combines with J gene TRBJ2-2, with TRBD2 identical over 10 bases. This CDR3 has 16 residues. The V gene's germline CDR1 is SEHNR and CDR2 FQNEAQ (reference sequence). Trimming cost V 4 bases and J 1 base; bases outside gene matches: 3. The CDR3 nucleotides read TGTGCCAGCAGCTACCAGCGGGGGGGGAACACCGGGGAGCTGTTTTTT. This gives the protein CASSYQRGGNTGELFF.

The chain has TRBV7-3 and TRBJ1-1; 9 nucleotides line up with TRBD1. CDR1 and CDR2 (germline): SGHTA, FQGTGA. Trimming cost V 5 bases and J 3 bases; bases outside gene matches: 4. The CDR3 spans 14 residues. The CDR3 sequence: CASSLGQGYTEAFF. Written as DNA, the CDR3 is TGTGCCAGCAGCCTGGGACAGGGTTACACTGAAGCTTTCTTT.

The chain carries TRBV5-1 and TRBJ1-2, with a possible D match to TRBD1 (6 bases). The germline V gene encodes CDR1 SGHRS and CDR2 YFSETQ. V lost 0 bases and J 1 base, leaving 7 bases between the germline ends. CDR3 length: 14 residues. DNA for the CDR3: TGCGCCAGCAGCTTGGACAGGGTTAACTATGGCTACACCTTC. It encodes CASSLDRVNYGYTF.

Of note for this clone: This sample includes further DNA sequences coding for the same CDR3. The V gene is TRBV29-1, the J gene TRBJ1-1, with 10 positions matching TRBD1. The CDR3 loop spans 13 amino acids. Germline V gene lookup returns CDR1 SQVTM and CDR2 ANQGSEA. V shed 5 bases and J 1 base; nucleotides not matched to a gene: 1. CDR3 amino acids: CSVRQGANTEAFF. CDR3 bases: TGCAGCGTTCGACAGGGGGCGAACACTGAAGCTTTCTTT.

The genes are TRBV2 and TRBJ1-1; D remains unclear. The CDR3 covers 13 residues. V was clipped by 3 bases and J by 1 base, with 6 bases between them. Germline CDR1 and CDR2: SNHLY and FYNNEI. Here the CDR3 reads CASSDTRNTEAFF. CDR3 in DNA: TGTGCCAGCAGTGACACGAGGAACACTGAAGCTTTCTTT.

This chain joins TRBV11-2 and TRBJ1-3; D unresolved. The length of the CDR3 is 17 residues. Germline V gene sequence: CDR1 SGHAT, CDR2 FQNNGV. V dropped 1 base and J dropped 4 bases, with 17 bases sitting between them. The CDR3 region has the DNA TGTGCCAGCAGCTTAGGGGTTACGGGAACGCCAGGAAACACCATATATTTT. Translated, it gives CASSLGVTGTPGNTIYF. Filled out from reference TRBV11-2 and TRBJ1-3, the complete variable domain reads EAGVAQSPRYKIIEKRQSVAFWCNPISGHATLYWYQQILGQGPKLLIQFQNNGVVDDSQLPKDRFSAERLKGVDSTLKIQPAKLEDSAVYLCASSLGVTGTPGNTIYFGEGSWLTVV.